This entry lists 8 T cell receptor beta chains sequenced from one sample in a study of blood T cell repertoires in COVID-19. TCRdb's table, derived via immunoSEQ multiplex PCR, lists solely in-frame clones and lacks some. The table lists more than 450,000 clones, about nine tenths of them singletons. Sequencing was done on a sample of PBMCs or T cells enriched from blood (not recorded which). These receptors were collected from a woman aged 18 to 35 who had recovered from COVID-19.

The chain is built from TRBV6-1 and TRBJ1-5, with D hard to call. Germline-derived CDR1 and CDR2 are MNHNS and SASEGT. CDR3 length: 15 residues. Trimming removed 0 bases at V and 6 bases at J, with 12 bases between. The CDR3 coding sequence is TGTGCCAGCAGTGAAGCCGGTTGGGGAGGTCAGCCCCAGCATTTT. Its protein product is CASSEAGWGGQPQHF.

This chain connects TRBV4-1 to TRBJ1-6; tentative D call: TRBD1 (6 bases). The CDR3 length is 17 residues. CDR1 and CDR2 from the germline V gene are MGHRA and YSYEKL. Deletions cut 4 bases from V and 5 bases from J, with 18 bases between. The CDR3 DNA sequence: TGCGCCAGCAGCCTCGTGATGGGGGCGCATAATAATTCACCCCTCCACTTT. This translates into CASSLVMGAHNNSPLHF.

CDR3 nucleotides: TGCGCCAGCCGGACCGATGGACAGGGAGGTTTTGAAGCTTTCTTT. It is translated as CASRTDGQGGFEAFF. V and J are TRBV5-1 and TRBJ1-1; 8 nucleotides agree with TRBD1. V dropped 7 bases and J dropped 7; count of bases not matched to a gene: 15. The CDR3 covers 15 residues. CDR1 SGHRS and CDR2 YFSETQ come from the germline V gene.

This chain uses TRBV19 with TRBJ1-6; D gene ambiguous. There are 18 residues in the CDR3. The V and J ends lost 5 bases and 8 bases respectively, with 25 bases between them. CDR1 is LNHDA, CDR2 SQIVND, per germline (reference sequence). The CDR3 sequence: CASSVLGKDSAGDSPLHF. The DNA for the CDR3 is TGTGCCAGTAGTGTTTTGGGGAAAGACTCCGCCGGGGATTCACCCCTCCACTTT.

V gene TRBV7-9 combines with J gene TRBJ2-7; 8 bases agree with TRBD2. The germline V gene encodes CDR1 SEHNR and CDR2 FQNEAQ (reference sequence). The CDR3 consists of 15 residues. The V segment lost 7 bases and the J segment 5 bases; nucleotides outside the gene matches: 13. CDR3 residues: CASTPKAGGRHEQYF. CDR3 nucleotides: TGTGCCAGCACCCCAAAGGCGGGGGGCAGGCACGAGCAGTACTTC.

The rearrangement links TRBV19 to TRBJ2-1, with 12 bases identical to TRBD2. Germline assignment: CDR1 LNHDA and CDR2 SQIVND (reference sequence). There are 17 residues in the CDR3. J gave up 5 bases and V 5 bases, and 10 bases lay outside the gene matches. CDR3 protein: CASSRASGGELHNEQFF. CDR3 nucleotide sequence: TGTGCCAGTAGTCGGGCTAGCGGGGGGGAACTGCACAATGAGCAGTTCTTC.

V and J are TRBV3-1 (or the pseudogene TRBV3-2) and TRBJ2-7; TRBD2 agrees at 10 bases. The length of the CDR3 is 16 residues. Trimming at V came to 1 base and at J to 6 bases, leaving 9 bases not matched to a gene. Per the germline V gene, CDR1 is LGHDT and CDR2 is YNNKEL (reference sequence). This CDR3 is CASSQVGWLAGAEQYF. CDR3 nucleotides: TGTGCCAGCAGCCAAGTAGGGTGGCTAGCGGGGGCCGAGCAGTACTTC.

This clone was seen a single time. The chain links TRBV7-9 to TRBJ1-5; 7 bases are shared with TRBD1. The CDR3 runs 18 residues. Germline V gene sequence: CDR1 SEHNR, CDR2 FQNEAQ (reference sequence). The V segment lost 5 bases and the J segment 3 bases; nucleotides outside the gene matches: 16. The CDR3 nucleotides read TGTGCCAGCAGCCACAGGATTGAGGGGGCGTGGGACAATCAGCCCCAGCATTTT. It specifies CASSHRIEGAWDNQPQHF.